This T cell receptor beta chain was captured in a study of blood T cell repertoires in COVID-19. In the study overall: The analysed material was cDNA or gDNA that came from T cells, B-cell-depleted T cells, or PBMCs.

Study processing details: Amplifying reference gene primers gave estimates of nucleated cell counts. Assay: immunoSEQ multiplex PCR; the TCRdb copy retains only in-frame clones and omits some. The DNA was the basis for D and trimming; V, J and clone size are from that table. The sample lists fewer than 250,000 clones; around four fifths were seen once. The V and J ends lost 6 bases and 11 bases, in that order; junction bases with no gene match: 8. This CDR3 has 13 amino acids. In germline, CDR1 is LGHDT, CDR2 YNNKEL (reference sequence). Specimen: peripheral blood. This chain connects TRBV3-1 (or the pseudogene TRBV3-2) to TRBJ2-2, with 8 bases matching TRBD1. This receptor was obtained from a human donor in a cohort sampled during active COVID-19. In nucleotides, the CDR3 is TGTGCCAGCAGTAGACAGGGGATCGGAGAGCTGTTTTTT. Translating gives CASSRQGIGELFF.